This TCR beta chain was sequenced for a study of cytomegalovirus exposure and HLA in healthy donors. This clone turned up a few times. In the PCR, 60 Vbeta and 13 Jbeta primers were used. Sequencing was performed with immunoSEQ multiplex PCR; in TCRdb, only in-frame clones are kept and a portion is missing. The data contain roughly 130,000 clones, approximately 68% of them seen just once; the ten biggest clones take up about 1.5%. The CDR3 length is 15 residues. From germline, CDR1 is SGHNT and CDR2 YYREEE (reference sequence). J was trimmed by 10 bases and V by 4 bases; bases with no gene match: 12. This TCR came from a young man in good health and CMV-seropositive. The genes are TRBV5-4 and TRBJ2-1; TRBD1 matches 9 bases. Material: PBMCs. CDR3 protein: CASSLRDRALAEQFF. The DNA of the CDR3 is TGTGCCAGCAGCCTCCGGGACAGGGCCCTAGCGGAGCAGTTCTTC.